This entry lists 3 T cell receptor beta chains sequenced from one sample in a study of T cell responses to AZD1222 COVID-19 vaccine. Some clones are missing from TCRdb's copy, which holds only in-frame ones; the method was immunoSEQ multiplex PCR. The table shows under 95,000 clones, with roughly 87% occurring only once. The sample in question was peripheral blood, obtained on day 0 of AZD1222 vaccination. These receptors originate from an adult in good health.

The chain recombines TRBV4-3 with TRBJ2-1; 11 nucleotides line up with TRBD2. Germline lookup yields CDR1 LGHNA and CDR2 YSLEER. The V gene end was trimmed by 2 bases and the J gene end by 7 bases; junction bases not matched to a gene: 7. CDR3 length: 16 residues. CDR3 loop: CASSQSLAGGQNEQFF. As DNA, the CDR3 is TGCGCCAGCAGCCAATCCCTAGCGGGGGGACAGAATGAGCAGTTCTTC.

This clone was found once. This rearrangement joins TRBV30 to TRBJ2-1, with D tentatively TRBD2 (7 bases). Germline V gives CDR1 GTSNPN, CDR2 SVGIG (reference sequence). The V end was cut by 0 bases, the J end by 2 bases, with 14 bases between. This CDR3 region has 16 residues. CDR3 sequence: CAWSVAGALTYNEQFF. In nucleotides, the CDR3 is TGTGCCTGGAGTGTCGCGGGGGCCCTAACCTACAATGAGCAGTTCTTC.

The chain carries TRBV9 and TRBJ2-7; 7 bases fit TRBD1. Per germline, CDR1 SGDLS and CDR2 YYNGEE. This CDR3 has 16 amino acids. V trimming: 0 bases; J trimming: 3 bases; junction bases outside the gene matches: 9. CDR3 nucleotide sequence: TGTGCCAGCAGCGTAGGGGGAAGGGGACAGAACTACGAGCAGTACTTC. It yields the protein CASSVGGRGQNYEQYF. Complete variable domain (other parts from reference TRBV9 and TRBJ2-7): DSGVTQTPKHLITATGQRVTLRCSPRSGDLSVYWYQQSLDQGLQFLIQYYNGEERAKGNILERFSAQQFPDLHSELNLSSLELGDSALYFCASSVGGRGQNYEQYFGPGTRLTVT.